The rows below give T cell receptor beta chains drawn from one sample of a study of T cells in Graves' hyperthyroidism and ophthalmopathy. TCRdb re-called the multiplex PCR reads through MiXCR, storing one row per CDR3 protein. Among about 620,000 distinct CDR3 sequences listed, about 16% were seen once. The sample consisted of blood. All receptors come from a woman aged 25-40 years with Graves' hyperthyroidism. The CDR3 runs from the conserved cysteine through the conserved F or W. D genes are given only for firm matches. Where a row states a size, it is once, few, many or the class of an expanded clone; other rows omit it.

d_call | j_call | clone_size | v_call | cdr3_nt | cdr3_aa
. | TRBJ2-2 | few | TRBV6-5 | TGTGCCAGCAGTTCCCTCGGCGTGGGAGGAGGCACCGGGGAGCTGTTTTTT | CASSSLGVGGGTGELFF
TRBD2 | TRBJ2-2 | . | TRBV27 | TGTGCCAGCAGTTTATATCCTAGCGGCACCGGGGAGCTGTTTTTT | CASSLYPSGTGELFF
TRBD1 | TRBJ2-7 | few | TRBV28 | TGTGCCAGCAGTTTAAGACAGGGGGCCTCCGAGCAGTACTTC | CASSLRQGASEQYF
. | TRBJ2-7 | many | TRBV7-2 | TGTGCCAGCAGCTTAGGTCAGGGTATGTCCTACGAGCAGTACTTC | CASSLGQGMSYEQYF
TRBD2 | TRBJ2-3 | . | TRBV2 | TGTGCCAGCAGTAAGGGACTAGCGAACACAGATACGCAGTATTTT | CASSKGLANTDTQYF
. | TRBJ2-7 | . | TRBV29-1 | TGCAGCGCCCTTGGACAGTTCAGCTCCTACGAGCAGTACTTC | CSALGQFSSYEQYF
. | TRBJ1-6 | many | TRBV28 | TGTGCCAGCAGCAGCCTCGGCGGCCCTCTCCACTTT | CASSSLGGPLHF
TRBD1 | TRBJ1-5 | many | TRBV28 | TGTGCCAGCAGTTTCTCCTACAGGGGAGGAAATCAGCCCCAGCATTTT | CASSFSYRGGNQPQHF
. | TRBJ2-1 | . | TRBV3-2 | TGTGCCAGCAGCCCCTCTGGGACTAGCGGGACCGATGAGCAGTTCTTC | CASSPSGTSGTDEQFF
TRBD1 | TRBJ1-2 | . | TRBV30 | TGTGCCTGGAGGGACAGGGGGGGCGATGGCTACACCTTC | CAWRDRGGDGYTF